The 5 T cell receptor beta chains below were found in one sample sequenced in a study of blood T cells in healthy people across ages. The authors ran a second PCR of about 6 to 11 cycles using a sample-barcoded 5' primer and a J-beta primer mix. Via MiXCR, TCRdb re-called the 5' RACE reads, giving one row per CDR3 protein. This table has approximately 1.5 million distinct CDR3 sequences, roughly 43% appearing once. The source material was blood. These receptors were collected from a woman aged 18-30 years in good health.

This chain uses TRBV4-3 with TRBJ2-7; D may be TRBD1 (5 bases). The CDR3 covers 17 residues. Between the trimmed V and J ends, which lost 6 bases and 2 bases, there was a span of 23 bases. The V gene's germline CDR1 is LGHNA and CDR2 YSLEER. The CDR3 reads CASSPNGYRTSTYEQYF. The CDR3 DNA follows: TGCGCCAGCAGTCCAAACGGTTACAGGACCAGTACCTACGAGCAGTACTTC.

This clonotype was found a few times. V is TRBV3-1 and J is TRBJ1-2; the D is unclear. Trimming left V 3 bases short and J 3 bases short, with 8 bases between. The CDR3 consists of 13 residues. Germline values: CDR1 LGHDT, CDR2 YNNKEL (reference sequence). In nucleotides, the CDR3 is TGTGCCAGCAGCCAGAAGATGGACTATGGCTACACCTTC. Its translation: CASSQKMDYGYTF.

The chain is built from TRBV20-1 and TRBJ1-2, with D possibly being TRBD1 (6 bases). CDR1 and CDR2 (germline): DFQATT, SNEGSKA (reference sequence). The CDR3 spans 14 residues. V dropped 5 bases and J dropped 5 bases, with 18 bases sitting between them. CDR3 sequence: CSAFPPGHEYGYTF. DNA for the CDR3: TGCAGTGCTTTCCCACCGGGACACGAGTATGGCTACACCTTC.

This clonotype was picked up one time. The genes are TRBV4-1 and TRBJ1-3; possibly TRBD1 for D (5 bases). This CDR3 comprises 17 residues. The V and J ends lost 4 bases and 0 bases respectively, with 16 bases between them. Per the germline V gene, CDR1 is MGHRA and CDR2 is YSYEKL. The CDR3 region has the DNA TGCGCCAGCAGCCCAATACAGGTTCCACGCTCTGGAAACACCATATATTTT. This sequence encodes CASSPIQVPRSGNTIYF.

This sequence joins TRBV28 and TRBJ1-2; D not certain. Germline CDR1 and CDR2: MDHEN and SYDVKM. The germline V and J ends were trimmed by 3 bases and 7 bases, with 9 bases remaining between them. The CDR3 has 12 residues. CDR3 sequence (DNA): TGTGCCAGCAGTTTTTCGGACTTTGGCTACACCTTC. Translated: CASSFSDFGYTF.